The clone carrying this T cell receptor (beta chain) was seen repeatedly, ten times or more. Its antigen is not known. The data belong to a study of T cell repertoires in cytomegalovirus infection. Study in general: Public TCR beta signatures indicated both CMV infection and matching HLA type.

TCRdb analysed the reads with MiXCR anew, one entry per CDR3 protein. This table has a few hundred thousand distinct CDR3 sequences, roughly an eighth appearing once. Whole-study findings and limits: There were carriers of CMV plus the relevant HLA, and cumulative public TCR beta family frequency identified them. Dominating the ex vivo response were HLA-C-restricted CMV-specific TCR beta clonotypes.

The germline gives CDR1 ENHRY, CDR2 SYGVKD. The CDR3 is 16 residues long. V was trimmed by 7 bases and J by 2 bases, leaving 17 bases between them. Sequencing input: PBMCs. The chain recombines TRBV10-3 with TRBJ2-2; D remains unclear. The origin of this receptor is a human donor in good health (CMV status not recorded). Some clones in this sample may be carry-over from other donors' samples. CDR3: CAINLWPNLNTGELFF. For the CDR3, the DNA is TGTGCCATCAACCTATGGCCCAACCTAAACACCGGGGAGCTGTTTTTT.